Each of the 16 T cell receptor beta chains below was sequenced from the same sample in a study of T cell repertoires in cytomegalovirus infection. Their cognate antigens are unknown. One entry per CDR3 protein results from TCRdb running MiXCR on the reads. The table lists fewer than 1,000,000 distinct CDR3 sequences, about a third of them singletons. Material: cultured CD8+ T cells from PBMCs, obtained from culture after CMV antigen stimulation. Receptors originate from a human donor in good health (CMV status not recorded). Some clones in this sample may be carry-over from other donors' samples.

This clonotype was seen a few times. J is TRBJ2-7 and V is TRBV7-6; 9 bases agree with TRBD1. The germline CDR1 and CDR2 sequences are SGHVS and FNYEAQ. The CDR3 length is 15 residues. V lost 6 bases, J lost 4 bases, and 10 bases stayed unmatched. DNA for the CDR3: TGTGCCAGCAGTCCAGCTCCCGGGACAGGGTACGAGCAGTACTTC. The encoded protein is CASSPAPGTGYEQYF.

As regards this clonotype: Relative to the germline gene, one junction end is altered; a read error may explain this. The genes are TRBV4-1 and TRBJ1-1; 9 positions match TRBD1. Germline values: CDR1 MGHRA, CDR2 YSYEKL. CDR3 size: 15 residues. The CDR3 protein is CSSSQLTGGNTEAFF. DNA for the CDR3: TGTTCCAGCAGCCAGTTGACAGGGGGAAACACTGAAGCTTTCTTT.

This rearrangement joins TRBV5-4 to TRBJ2-7, with TRBD1 identical over 7 bases. The germline CDR1 and CDR2 sequences are SGHNT and YYREEE (reference sequence). Trimming at V came to 2 bases and at J to 10 bases, leaving 15 bases not matched to a gene. The CDR3 has 15 amino acids. CDR3 loop: CASSFSGKDRRSQYF. For the CDR3, the DNA is TGTGCCAGCAGCTTTAGTGGCAAGGACAGGCGATCTCAGTACTTC.

The chain uses TRBV20-1 and TRBJ1-5; D is possibly TRBD1 (5 bases). Germline CDR1 is DFQATT and CDR2 is SNEGSKA (reference sequence). V lost 0 bases and J lost 4, with 28 bases in between. The length of the CDR3 is 20 residues. The CDR3 DNA sequence: TGCAGTGCTAGAGATATCGCAGGGATCTCCCTTAAGAGGGGTAATCAGCCCCAGCATTTT. It specifies CSARDIAGISLKRGNQPQHF.

Of note for this clonotype: Relative to the germline gene, one junction end is altered; a read error may explain this. V is TRBV4-1 and J is TRBJ1-4; 7 nucleotides line up with TRBD1. The CDR3 runs 15 residues. Germline assignment: CDR1 MGHRA and CDR2 YSYEKL. The CDR3 sequence: CANSPFGQDNEKLFF. CDR3 coding DNA: TGCGCCAACAGCCCGTTTGGACAGGATAATGAAAAACTGTTTTTT.

This chain connects TRBV7-9 to TRBJ2-3, with 8 nucleotides matching TRBD2. Per the germline V gene, CDR1 is SEHNR and CDR2 is FQNEAQ (reference sequence). J was trimmed by 3 bases and V by 4 bases; bases with no gene match: 6. CDR3 size: 15 residues. The CDR3 here is CASSSPGGLTDTQYF. In DNA, the CDR3 is TGTGCCAGCAGCTCACCGGGGGGGCTTACAGATACGCAGTATTTT.

This clonotype appeared a few times. J is TRBJ2-7 and V is TRBV7-9; 9 nucleotides align to TRBD1. CDR1 is SEHNR and CDR2 is FQNEAQ in the germline V gene (reference sequence). The CDR3 length is 14 residues. Losses at the gene ends were 1 base for V and 5 bases for J; bases not matched to a gene: 3. CDR3 loop: CASSLGRTGDEQYV. CDR3 nucleotides: TGTGCCAGCAGCTTAGGGAGGACAGGGGACGAGCAGTACGTC.

The CDR3 nucleotides read TGTGCCAGCAGCTTAGCCGCTCGCGAAGCTTTCTTT. Its translation: CASSLAAREAFF. The V gene is TRBV7-9, the J gene TRBJ1-1, with D hard to call. Trimming removed 0 bases from V and 8 bases from J, with 7 bases in between. The CDR3 extends over 12 amino acids. The germline V gene encodes CDR1 SEHNR and CDR2 FQNEAQ (reference sequence). The entire variable domain, with the rest obtained from reference TRBV7-9 and TRBJ1-1, is as follows: DTGVSQNPRHKITKRGQNVTFRCDPISEHNRLYWYRQTLGQGPEFLTYFQNEAQLEKSRLLSDRFSAERPKGSFSTLEIQRTEQGDSAMYLCASSLAAREAFFGQGTRLTVV.

V is TRBV7-2 and J is TRBJ2-7; D gene uncertain. The CDR3 totals 15 residues. The V end lost 5 bases, the J end lost 3 bases, and 17 bases lay between the germline ends. Germline V gene data show CDR1 as SGHTA and CDR2 as FQGNSA. The CDR3 region is CASSRSSGTRYEQYF. Here the CDR3 DNA reads TGTGCCAGCAGCCGCTCCTCGGGCACCCGCTACGAGCAGTACTTC.

The chain couples TRBV6-1 to TRBJ1-5; weak D call: TRBD1 (6 bases). Trimming pared 1 base from V and 5 bases from J, leaving 15 bases between. This CDR3 is 16 amino acids long. Germline V gene lookup returns CDR1 MNHNS and CDR2 SASEGT. In DNA, the CDR3 is TGTGCCAGCAGTGAAGAAGGGGGGAGGCTTTATCAGCCCCAGCATTTT. It yields the protein CASSEEGGRLYQPQHF.

As for this clonotype: Just one base apart from a much larger clone, this may be a read error. This chain joins TRBV6-1 and TRBJ2-1, with 10 bases aligning to TRBD2. The CDR3 is made up of 16 amino acids. Per the germline V gene, CDR1 is MNHNS and CDR2 is SASEGT. The V gene end was trimmed by 3 bases and the J gene end by 6 bases; junction bases not matched to a gene: 8. In nucleotides, the CDR3 is TGTGCCAGCAGTGAGTACGAGACTAGCGGGTCCAATGAGCAGTTCTTC. Protein: CASSEYETSGSNEQFF.

This clonotype was observed a few times. This sequence joins TRBV6-1 and TRBJ2-7; 12 nucleotides agree with TRBD2. Germline values: CDR1 MNHNS, CDR2 SASEGT. The V segment lost 0 bases and the J segment 0 bases; nucleotides outside the gene matches: 9. There are 19 residues in the CDR3. The chain's CDR3 is CASSEADLAGGFSSYEQYF. CDR3 in DNA: TGTGCCAGCAGTGAAGCGGACCTAGCGGGGGGGTTTAGCTCCTACGAGCAGTACTTC.

The gene calls are TRBV20-1 and TRBJ2-7; D call uncertain. The CDR3 sequence is 17 residues long. With 3 bases removed from V and 0 bases from J, the gap between germline ends came to 21 bases. CDR1 and CDR2 (germline): DFQATT, SNEGSKA (reference sequence). This CDR3 is CSASGSPWTLSSYEQYV. CDR3 DNA sequence: TGCAGTGCTAGCGGTTCTCCTTGGACCCTAAGCTCCTACGAGCAGTACGTC.

In its sample, this clonotype was seen many times. The chain is built from TRBV12-3 or TRBV12-4 and TRBJ1-6; D perhaps matches TRBD1 (6 bases). Trimming stripped 7 bases from V and 6 bases from J, with 13 bases between. This CDR3 contains 14 residues. For the CDR3, the DNA is TGTGCCAGCACCCGGGGGCGGGTTAATTCACCCCTCCACTTT. This gives the protein CASTRGRVNSPLHF.

This clonotype was observed many times. The rearrangement uses TRBV7-6 and TRBJ1-5; TRBD1 matches at 8 bases. Germline lookup yields CDR1 SGHVS and CDR2 FNYEAQ. The V and J ends lost 6 bases and 1 base, in that order; junction bases with no gene match: 5. There are 15 residues in the CDR3. The CDR3 sequence: CASSITGGSNQPQHF. CDR3 in DNA: TGTGCCAGCAGTATAACAGGGGGAAGCAATCAGCCCCAGCATTTT.

This chain uses TRBV7-4 with TRBJ2-7, with 8 bases aligning to TRBD1. Germline V gene data show CDR1 as SGHVT and CDR2 as SQSDAQ. Germline trimming cut 3 bases from V and 2 bases from J; bases unmatched to any gene: 6. This CDR3 region has 15 residues. CDR3 amino acids: CASSLTGVRAYEQYV. For the CDR3, the DNA is TGTGCCAGCAGCTTGACAGGGGTGAGAGCCTACGAGCAGTACGTC.